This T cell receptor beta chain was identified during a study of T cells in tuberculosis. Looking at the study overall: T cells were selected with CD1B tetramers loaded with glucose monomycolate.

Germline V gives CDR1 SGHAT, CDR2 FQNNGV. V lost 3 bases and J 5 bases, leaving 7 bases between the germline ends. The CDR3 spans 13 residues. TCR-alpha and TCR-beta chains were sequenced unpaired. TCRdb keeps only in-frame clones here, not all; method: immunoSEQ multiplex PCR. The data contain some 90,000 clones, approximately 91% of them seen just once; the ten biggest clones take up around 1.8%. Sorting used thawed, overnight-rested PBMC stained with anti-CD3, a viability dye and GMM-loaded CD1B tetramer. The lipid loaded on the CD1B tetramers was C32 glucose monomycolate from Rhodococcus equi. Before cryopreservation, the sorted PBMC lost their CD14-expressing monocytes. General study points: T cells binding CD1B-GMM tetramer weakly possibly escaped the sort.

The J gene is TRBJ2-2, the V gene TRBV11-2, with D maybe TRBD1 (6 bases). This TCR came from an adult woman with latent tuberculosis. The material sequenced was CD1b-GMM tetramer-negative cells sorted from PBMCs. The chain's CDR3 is CASSLQGTGELFF. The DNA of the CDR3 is TGTGCCAGCAGCTTGCAGGGGACCGGGGAGCTGTTTTTT.